This T cell receptor (beta chain) was identified during a study of shared clonotypes between healthy human individuals (dated by TCRdb to about 2020). Describing the broader study: The cohort included three men and a couple of women between 18 and 49 years of age. For each donor, three plates each were used for CD4 naive and CD4 memory, two plates were used for CD8 naive, and one plate was used for CD8 memory. To estimate repertoire size and how much clonotype sharing occurs between individuals, the study deeply sequenced the blood TCR repertoires of 5 or 6 healthy adults. To increase sequencing depth and limit assay-specific biases, TCR repertoire library preparation and sequencing were carried out by different laboratories using diverse techniques. Per donor, leukapheresis produced somewhere between about 0.94 and 10 billion PBMCs.

About this clone: What this receptor recognizes is not known. The record has no base qualities; no much larger clone is one base away.

Using the deep immunoSEQ assay, TCR CDR3 regions were amplified from genomic DNA by multiplex PCR. Genomic DNA extracted from each cell subset was distributed evenly over all wells of several immunoSEQ 96-well plates, and each plate served as one replicate. For sorted subsets, around 200 ng genomic DNA, equal to some 30,000 T cell genomes, was loaded into each replicate PCR. Purified libraries were measured with a Qubit 3.0 fluorometer, size-checked on a Bioanalyzer 2100, and measured again with the KAPA Library Quantification kit. Each immunoSEQ 96-well plate was sequenced on its own single-read 150-cycle Illumina NextSeq 550 flow cell. Under the source paper's analysis protocol: Because the immunoSEQ output included only junctional sequences and no quality scores, the filtering could not be the same as the filtering used for full-length reads. To assign V/J genes and CDR3, sequences were annotated against IMGT germline references using PyIR, a Python wrapper for IgBLAST v1.9. Any read was removed if the V/J assignment was weak (E-value above 1e-6), the CDR3 was missing, or the read contained stop codons, out-of-frame junctions, or ambiguous translated residues. V3J clonotypes were defined by identical inferred V gene, J gene, and CDR3 amino acid sequence. The percentage overlap between two repertoires was calculated by dividing the number of shared unique clonotypes by the size of the smaller repertoire. RTK rarefaction, the Chao1 estimator, and Recon v2.1 estimates of unobserved clonotypes were used to assess repertoire richness. Generation probabilities were computed with OLGA for all TCRbeta clonotypes obtained by the gDNA method from a few donors. TCRdb stores this immuneACCESS table with in-frame sequences only. Part of the clones is absent; in the studies checked, under half of the shortfall reflects unresolved V genes, and no reason is known for the rest. Clonal size and the V and J genes are those of that table, whereas D and trimming came from the DNA. The sample table holds about 680,000 clones, of which around three quarters were seen once. The leading ten clones occupy roughly 2% of the sample.

Cut back by 7 bases and 2 bases, the V and J ends lie 11 bases apart. The germline V gene provides CDR1 SNHLY and CDR2 FYNNEI. Spanning cysteine to phenylalanine, the CDR3 consists of 14 amino acids. Solely the CDR3 DNA is kept, with 42 bases framed from the first base. On the study overall, not on this receptor specifically: Compared with non-shared clonotypes, the clonotypes found in all four sorted-subset donors had higher generation probabilities. Naive subsets generally had larger estimated clonotype richness than memory subsets. Even with the large sequencing depth, rarefaction of the sorted-subset datasets indicated that sequencing was incomplete. Sampling was restricted to blood, and TCR repertoires in tissue are likely to differ from TCR repertoires in blood. Across a few donors, about 5.2% of naive CD4, approximately 3.6% of naive CD8, about 2.3% of memory CD4, and around 0.4% of memory CD8 clonotypes were shared. The small number of donors limited the genetic and exposure-history diversity represented. Pairwise subsampling indicated that sequencing depth was expected to affect the degree of clonotype sharing among donors.

Donors were healthy HIV-negative adults with no recently reported acute infections or vaccinations. Every donor was a Caucasian adult residing in Nashville, Tennessee, USA. Magnetic negative selection was used to enrich CD4+ T cells, after which naive cells were positively selected on CD45RA and the negative fraction became the memory subset. After blood collection by leukapheresis, PBMCs were isolated using Ficoll-Histopaque density gradient centrifugation and then cryopreserved in the vapor phase of liquid nitrogen. Purity and quantity of every magnetically sorted T cell population were checked by analytical flow cytometry. Genomic DNA was isolated from every sorted fraction and measured by UV absorbance on a Nanodrop 2000c.

The sequence was collected from a woman in her twenties or thirties in good health. Input material: memory CD4+ T cells sorted from blood. The sample's cell subset or site label, in plain terms: CD45RA-negative fraction. The chain joins TRBV2 to TRBJ2-2; TRBD1 is possibly the D segment (6 matching bases). The DNA sequence is as follows: TGTGCCAGCACACGGGACACAAACACCGGGGAGCTGTTTTTT. It is translated as CASTRDTNTGELFF.